This TCR beta chain originates from a study of blood T cell repertoires in COVID-19. Study information: There were acute and convalescent COVID-19 samples, and they came from the United States, Italy and Spain. PBMCs, B-cell-depleted T cells, or T cells provided the cDNA or gDNA that made up the material.

In the original workflow: Reference gene primer amplification gave nucleated cell count estimates. This table comes from immunoSEQ multiplex PCR, and its TCRdb copy is limited to in-frame clones, with some not included. V, J and clone size are taken as reported in that table, and D and trimming were inferred from the DNA itself. Found here are hundreds of thousands of clones, 65% to 85% of them singletons; the top ten hold roughly 8%. The ends were cut back, 0 bases at V and 4 bases at J, with 7 bases in the middle. Germline V gene data show CDR1 as ENHRY and CDR2 as SYGVKD. This CDR3 has 13 residues.

What was sequenced was peripheral blood. The sequence derives from a woman aged 50 to 65 with acute or convalescent COVID-19. This chain links TRBV10-3 with TRBJ2-7; D not resolved. CDR3 residues: CAISESSSYEQYF. Here the CDR3 DNA reads TGTGCCATCAGTGAGTCGTCCTCTTACGAGCAGTACTTC.